The rows below give T cell receptor beta chains drawn from one sample of a study of regulatory T cells in long-lasting Graves disease. Via MiXCR, TCRdb re-called the multiplex PCR reads, giving one row per CDR3 protein. The sample lists 420,000 or so distinct CDR3 sequences, approximately 16% seen once, with roughly 23% in the top ten. These same records also appear under a second study, on T cells in Graves' hyperthyroidism and ophthalmopathy.

The starting material was peripheral blood mononuclear cells (PBMCs), obtained at new diagnosis, from a patient treated with antithyroid drugs. The receptors come from a woman younger than 30 with Graves disease. Both conserved end residues are part of each CDR3. D genes are given only for firm matches. Clone sizes are given selectively: once, few, many, or a class where the clone is expanded.

TRBD1,TRBV2,medium-sized,TRBJ2-5,CASSGDRAGETQYF,TGTGCCAGCAGTGGGGACAGGGCGGGAGAGACCCAGTACTTC
TRBD1,TRBV4-2,few,TRBJ1-5,CASSRQGGTSNQPQHF,TGTGCCAGCAGCCGGCAGGGGGGAACTAGCAATCAGCCCCAGCATTTT
.,TRBV2,few,TRBJ2-6,CASSKKGAGANVLTF,TGTGCCAGCAGTAAAAAGGGGGCTGGGGCCAACGTCCTGACTTTC
TRBD2,TRBV7-9,many,TRBJ2-5,CASSLALGSGRALQETQYF,TGTGCCAGCAGCTTAGCGCTTGGTAGCGGGAGGGCCCTCCAAGAGACCCAGTACTTC
TRBD2,TRBV27,many,TRBJ2-7,CASNPSGRNYEQYF,TGTGCCAGCAACCCTAGCGGGAGGAATTACGAGCAGTACTTC
.,TRBV7-8,.,TRBJ1-1,CASSLNRANTEAFF,TGTGCCAGCAGCTTAAACAGGGCTAACACTGAAGCTTTCTTT
TRBD1,TRBV28,many,TRBJ1-1,CASSSDRGLMNTEAFF,TGTGCCAGCAGTTCAGACAGGGGTTTGATGAACACTGAAGCTTTCTTT
TRBD2,TRBV29-1,many,TRBJ2-3,CSATPSGSSTDTQYF,TGCAGCGCCACCCCTAGCGGGAGTAGCACAGATACGCAGTATTTT
TRBD2,TRBV18,few,TRBJ2-3,CASSPGLAGLGLVADTQYF,TGTGCCAGCTCACCCGGACTAGCGGGACTCGGTTTGGTCGCAGATACGCAGTATTTT
TRBD2,TRBV15,.,TRBJ2-5,CATSSQLGREETQYF,TGTGCCACCAGCAGCCAACTGGGGAGGGAGGAGACCCAGTACTTC